This T cell receptor beta chain appears in the sequencing data of a study of blood T cell repertoires in COVID-19. Study-level background: Acute and convalescent COVID-19 specimens originated in the United States, Italy and Spain.

The CDR3 consists of 12 residues. Germline trimming cut 5 bases from V and 10 bases from J; bases unmatched to any gene: 4. Looked up from germline, CDR1 is PRHDT and CDR2 is FYEKMQ (reference sequence). Participant ages covered about 18 to 89 years across around 22 US areas. Participant-given clinical history determined each cohort assignment. How the authors handled the data: Amplification of reference gene primers provided the estimated nucleated cell counts. Measured with immunoSEQ multiplex PCR; TCRdb has only the in-frame clones, and not every one. V and J calls and clone size are copied from that table; D and trimming were computed from the DNA. This sample has about 400,000 clones; just under 90% occur once, and the top ten carry less than 2%.

This receptor was taken from a woman in her 30s who had recovered from COVID-19. This sequence joins TRBV13 and TRBJ1-1, with 10 bases identical to TRBD1. Material: PBMCs or T cells enriched from blood (not recorded which). CDR3 DNA sequence: TGTGCCAGCAGCCCCGGGACAGGGGTAGCTTTCTTT. Protein product: CASSPGTGVAFF.